Presented here are 7 T cell receptor beta chains from one specimen sequenced in a study of shared clonotypes between healthy human individuals. The naive CD8 population came from CD45RO-negative cells selected for CCR7, without terminally differentiated effector memory CD45RA+ cells. The repertoire was sequenced with immunoSEQ multiplex PCR; TCRdb's copy has only in-frame clones and lacks some. The data show about 2,200,000 clones, about 93% seen once. The sequenced sample consisted of naive CD8+ T cells from PBMCs. The receptor source for this set is a man younger than 30 in good health. Some clones in this sample may be carry-over from other donors' samples.

The rearrangement links TRBV4-1 to TRBJ1-1; unclear D gene. The CDR3 has 13 residues. Per germline, CDR1 MGHRA and CDR2 YSYEKL. Trimming stripped 1 base from V and 7 bases from J, with 10 bases between. The CDR3 loop reads CASSQVYSGEAFF. CDR3 nucleotide sequence: TGCGCCAGCAGCCAAGTATATTCGGGTGAAGCTTTCTTT.

This chain joins TRBV7-8 and TRBJ2-2, with 11 bases identical to TRBD2. The V gene end was trimmed by 0 bases and the J gene end by 3 bases; junction bases not matched to a gene: 3. Per the germline V gene, CDR1 is SGHVS and CDR2 is FQNEAQ. This CDR3 has 17 amino acids. Written as DNA, the CDR3 is TGTGCCAGCAGCTTAGCTAGCGGGAGGGAGGACACCGGGGAGCTGTTTTTT. Translating it yields CASSLASGREDTGELFF. The whole variable domain, remainder taken from reference TRBV7-8 and TRBJ2-2, is GAGVSQSPRYKVAKRGQDVALRCDPISGHVSLFWYQQALGQGPEFLTYFQNEAQLDKSGLPSDRFFAERPEGSVSTLKIQRTQQEDSAVYLCASSLASGREDTGELFFGEGSRLTVL.

The rearrangement joins TRBV10-3 to TRBJ2-7; 11 positions match TRBD1. CDR3 length: 15 amino acids. J was trimmed by 4 bases and V by 3 bases; bases with no gene match: 5. In germline, CDR1 is ENHRY, CDR2 SYGVKD. The CDR3 coding sequence is TGTGCCATCAGTGACCATGGACAGGGGGCTTACGAGCAGTACTTC. This encodes CAISDHGQGAYEQYF.

The chain links TRBV10-2 to TRBJ2-7; D might be TRBD1 (5 bases). This CDR3 has 14 residues. V was shortened by 7 bases and J by 1 base, with 14 bases between the two germline ends. The germline gives CDR1 WSHSY, CDR2 SAAADI. The DNA for the CDR3 is TGCGCCAGCATCACAGCAAGGGGTTCCTACGAGCAGTACTTC. Its translation: CASITARGSYEQYF.

The CDR3 sequence: CASSQEAGTSRYNEQFF. Written as DNA, the CDR3 is TGTGCCAGCAGCCAAGAGGCCGGGACTAGCAGGTACAATGAGCAGTTCTTC. This sequence joins TRBV4-2 and TRBJ2-1; TRBD2 matches 9 bases. Trimming cost V 0 bases and J 4 bases; bases outside gene matches: 7. CDR3 length: 17 residues. The V gene's germline CDR1 is LGHNA and CDR2 YNFKEQ.

V and J are TRBV7-9 and TRBJ2-3; 8 bases are shared with TRBD1. Trimming cost V 2 bases and J 1 base; bases outside gene matches: 14. The CDR3 loop spans 19 amino acids. In germline, CDR1 is SEHNR, CDR2 FQNEAQ (reference sequence). This CDR3 reads CASSLPRQPGGWGTDTQYF. DNA of the CDR3: TGTGCCAGCAGCTTACCCCGACAGCCAGGGGGCTGGGGCACAGATACGCAGTATTTT.

The chain uses TRBV6-1 and TRBJ2-1; the D is unclear. Germline-derived CDR1 and CDR2 are MNHNS and SASEGT. Trimming left V 8 bases short and J 5 bases short, with 4 bases between. The CDR3 runs 10 residues. The CDR3 protein is CASENNEQFF. In DNA, the CDR3 is TGTGCCAGCGAAAACAATGAGCAGTTCTTC.